This entry lists 32 T cell receptor beta chains sequenced from one sample in a study of identical twins. MiXCR was run by TCRdb on the 5' RACE reads, yielding one entry per CDR3 protein. The repertoire holds 1.5 million to 2 million distinct CDR3 sequences, with roughly a third as singletons. The specimen was cord blood. The origin of the receptors is a newborn girl in good health.

The count of this clonotype is one. The chain is built from TRBV20-1 and TRBJ2-7; D is uncertain. Looked up from germline, CDR1 is DFQATT and CDR2 is SNEGSKA (reference sequence). This CDR3 is built from 12 residues. The V and J ends lost 0 bases and 4 bases respectively, with 7 bases between them. The CDR3 nucleotides are TGCAGTGCTAGAGATCGGAAGTACGAGCAGTACTTC. The encoded protein is CSARDRKYEQYF.

The V gene is TRBV28, the J gene TRBJ1-6; no firm D call. Trimming shortened V by 10 bases and J by 6 bases, and 13 bases separated the two germline ends. Germline assignment: CDR1 MDHEN and CDR2 SYDVKM. The CDR3 loop spans 13 amino acids. The CDR3 sequence: CATEAGFNSPLHF. In DNA, the CDR3 is TGTGCCACCGAGGCGGGATTTAATTCACCCCTCCACTTT.

This clonotype was found a few times. This rearrangement joins TRBV12-3 or TRBV12-4 to TRBJ2-1; 12 positions match TRBD2. This CDR3 is built from 17 residues. V gave up 6 bases and J gave up 0 bases; unmatched junction bases: 6. CDR3 region: CASSSLAGGDSYNEQFF. CDR3 bases: TGTGCCAGCAGCTCTCTAGCGGGGGGGGACTCCTACAATGAGCAGTTCTTC.

The rearrangement links TRBV5-1 to TRBJ2-5; possible D gene TRBD2, 5 bases. The CDR3 spans 14 residues. With 4 bases removed from V and 2 bases from J, the gap between germline ends came to 12 bases. Germline lookup yields CDR1 SGHRS and CDR2 YFSETQ. The CDR3: CASSPITGQETQYF. For the CDR3, the DNA is TGCGCCAGCAGCCCGATTACGGGACAAGAGACCCAGTACTTC.

This clonotype was recorded a few times. The chain carries TRBV30 and TRBJ1-2, with D perhaps TRBD1 (6 bases). The CDR3 runs to 11 residues. Trimming pared 4 bases from V and 8 bases from J, leaving 11 bases between. Germline values: CDR1 GTSNPN, CDR2 SVGIG (reference sequence). CDR3 region: CAWKRDNGYTF. The CDR3 DNA reads as TGTGCCTGGAAAAGGGACAACGGCTACACCTTC.

This sequence joins TRBV4-1 and TRBJ1-1, with D unclear. The V gene lost 1 base and the J gene lost 9 bases, with 9 bases spanning the gap. Germline-derived CDR1 and CDR2 are MGHRA and YSYEKL. The CDR3 extends over 12 amino acids. The CDR3 DNA is TGCGCCAGCAGCCAAGTGTCGCGGAAAGCTTTCTTT. It yields the protein CASSQVSRKAFF.

This chain connects TRBV5-5 to TRBJ2-3, with D tentatively TRBD1 (5 bases). CDR1 SGHKS and CDR2 YYEKEE come from the germline V gene (reference sequence). The CDR3 contains 16 residues. Trimming took 0 bases from V and 2 from J, leaving 13 bases between them. The DNA of the CDR3 is TGTGCCAGCAGCTTGGCAGGGTCCCCACCCACAGATACGCAGTATTTT. This codes for CASSLAGSPPTDTQYF.

This clonotype has just a few counts. The chain combines TRBV15 with TRBJ2-3; tentatively, D is TRBD2 (6 bases). This CDR3 spans 12 amino acids. The germline V and J ends were trimmed by 8 bases and 2 bases, with 8 bases remaining between them. From germline, CDR1 is LNHNV and CDR2 YYDKDF (reference sequence). CDR3 loop: CATREFTDTQYF. The DNA of the CDR3 is TGTGCCACCCGGGAGTTCACAGATACGCAGTATTTT.

There are a few counts of this clonotype. The rearrangement links TRBV9 to TRBJ2-4; 9 nucleotides agree with TRBD2. The J call could be wrong; TRBJ2-7 is a better fit for the DNA end. This CDR3 spans 16 amino acids. Germline assignment: CDR1 SGDLS and CDR2 YYNGEE. The CDR3 reads CASSVAVAGAIYEQYF. CDR3 nucleotides: TGTGCCAGCAGCGTAGCGGTAGCGGGGGCGATTTACGAGCAGTACTTC.

The CDR3 region has the DNA TGTGCCACCAGCAGGCCCACAGATACGCAGTATTTT. Residues: CATSRPTDTQYF. The chain couples TRBV15 to TRBJ2-3; D gene unclear. Germline V gene sequence: CDR1 LNHNV, CDR2 YYDKDF (reference sequence). V was pared by 3 bases and J by 2 bases, with 3 bases between. This CDR3 is built from 12 residues.

The chain uses TRBV20-1 and TRBJ2-3; 11 bases line up with TRBD2. The J segment lost 4 bases and the V segment lost 6 bases, leaving 9 bases of the junction unmatched. Germline V CDR1 and CDR2: DFQATT, SNEGSKA (reference sequence). The CDR3 totals 15 residues. The CDR3 bases are TGCAGTGCCACAGTAGCGGGGGGGGGCCCAGATACGCAGTATTTT. This translates into CSATVAGGGPDTQYF.

This sequence joins TRBV3-1 and TRBJ1-4, with 7 nucleotides matching TRBD1. This CDR3 contains 14 residues. Per germline, CDR1 LGHDT and CDR2 YNNKEL (reference sequence). J lost 8 bases, V lost 0 bases, and 3 bases had no gene match. This chain's CDR3 is CASSQEGQEEKLFF. The CDR3 nucleotides read TGTGCCAGCAGCCAAGAAGGACAGGAGGAAAAACTGTTTTTT.

In this sample, this clonotype turned up a few times. V is TRBV4-1 and J is TRBJ2-7; 9 positions agree with TRBD2. CDR3 size: 14 residues. Per germline, CDR1 MGHRA and CDR2 YSYEKL. V shed 1 base, J shed 3 bases, and the junction held 1 base outside the gene matches. The CDR3 loop reads CASSQGRGGYEQYF. In DNA, the CDR3 is TGCGCCAGCAGCCAAGGGCGGGGGGGCTACGAGCAGTACTTC.

In DNA, the CDR3 is TGTGCCAGCACGGGATTTGGCTACACCTTC. Translated, it gives CASTGFGYTF. V is TRBV6-1 and J is TRBJ1-2; the D is unclear. The CDR3 contains 10 residues. In germline, CDR1 is MNHNS, CDR2 SASEGT. V gave up 7 bases and J gave up 7 bases, with 7 bases separating them.

This clonotype turned up a few times. The rearrangement links TRBV5-6 to TRBJ2-1; maybe TRBD1 (5 bases). V lost 4 bases to trimming and J lost 1 base, with 9 bases between them. The CDR3 loop spans 14 amino acids. CDR1 SGHDT and CDR2 YYEEEE come from the germline V gene. As DNA, the CDR3 is TGTGCCAGCAGCATAAAGGGGTCCTACAATGAGCAGTTCTTC. Its translation: CASSIKGSYNEQFF. The entire variable domain, with the rest obtained from reference TRBV5-6 and TRBJ2-1, is as follows: DAGVTQSPTHLIKTRGQQVTLRCSPKSGHDTVSWYQQALGQGPQFIFQYYEEEERQRGNFPDRFSGHQFPNYSSELNVNALLLGDSALYLCASSIKGSYNEQFFGPGTRLTVL.

A remark on this clonotype: A junction end diverges from the germline sequence, so it may reflect a read error. This rearrangement joins TRBV7-2 to TRBJ2-3; D is uncertain. CDR1 and CDR2 from the germline V gene are SGHTA and FQGNSA. The CDR3 runs to 15 residues. This CDR3 is CASRLGPIGTDTRYF. The CDR3 bases are TGTGCCAGCAGGTTAGGCCCTATTGGCACAGATACGCGGTATTTT.

The chain recombines TRBV7-6 with TRBJ2-3; 12 nucleotides match TRBD2. Trimming removed 2 bases from V and 5 bases from J; junction bases left unmatched: 8. The CDR3 extends over 17 amino acids. Germline V gene lookup returns CDR1 SGHVS and CDR2 FNYEAQ. DNA of the CDR3: TGTGCCAGCAGCTTATGGGCTAGCGGGGGGGCCGAAGATACGCAGTATTTT. This encodes CASSLWASGGAEDTQYF.

The chain links TRBV27 to TRBJ2-3; D gene uncertain. V was clipped by 6 bases and J by 2 bases, with 21 bases between them. Germline loops: CDR1 MNHEY, CDR2 SMNVEV (reference sequence). This CDR3 comprises 17 residues. The CDR3 reads CASSVRIVPTPTDTQYF. The CDR3 DNA sequence: TGTGCCAGCAGCGTCAGGATAGTACCTACTCCCACAGATACGCAGTATTTT.

In this sample, this clonotype turned up a few times. This chain connects TRBV12-3 or TRBV12-4 to TRBJ1-6; TRBD1 might be the D (6 bases). Trimming cost V 6 bases and J 5 bases, with 11 bases left between them. The length of the CDR3 is 14 residues. CDR3 protein: CASSRDINNSPLHF. DNA of the CDR3: TGTGCCAGCAGCCGGGACATAAATAATTCACCCCTCCACTTT.

The chain carries TRBV6-1 and TRBJ2-5, with TRBD2 matching 12 bases. The DNA end lines up better with TRBJ2-7; the J call may be wrong. This CDR3 spans 17 amino acids. Germline CDR1 reads MNHNS; CDR2 reads SASEGT. CDR3 in amino acids: CASSEDQTSGRDYEQYF. The CDR3 nucleotides read TGTGCCAGCAGTGAAGACCAGACTAGCGGGAGAGACTACGAGCAGTACTTC.

A note on this clonotype: Just one base apart from a much larger clone, this may be a read error. V and J are TRBV7-2 and TRBJ2-7; D gene unclear. In germline, CDR1 is SGHTA, CDR2 FQGNSA. The CDR3 consists of 11 residues. Trimming pared 1 base from V and 9 bases from J, leaving 7 bases between. The CDR3 here is CASSLGLGQYF. For the CDR3, the DNA is TGTGCCAGCAGCTTAGGTCTAGGGCAGTACTTC.

J is TRBJ2-1 and V is TRBV11-2, with D perhaps TRBD2 (5 bases). CDR3 size: 14 residues. Trimming took off 2 bases at V and 9 bases at J, with 14 bases between the two ends. The germline CDR1 and CDR2 sequences are SGHAT and FQNNGV. The CDR3 region has the DNA TGTGCCAGCAGCTTACTTCTAGCTTTGGGTGAGCAGTTCTTC. It specifies CASSLLLALGEQFF. Looking up the rest from reference TRBV11-2 and TRBJ2-1 gives the full variable domain: EAGVAQSPRYKIIEKRQSVAFWCNPISGHATLYWYQQILGQGPKLLIQFQNNGVVDDSQLPKDRFSAERLKGVDSTLKIQPAKLEDSAVYLCASSLLLALGEQFFGPGTRLTVL.

V is TRBV2 and J is TRBJ2-7; D may be TRBD2 (6 bases). CDR3 length equals 16 residues. V was clipped by 3 bases and J by 2 bases, with 17 bases between them. The germline V gene encodes CDR1 SNHLY and CDR2 FYNNEI. The CDR3 DNA follows: TGTGCCAGCAGTGACCTGTCGGCGGGGTTCACCTACGAGCAGTACTTC. Translating gives CASSDLSAGFTYEQYF.

The chain joins TRBV19 to TRBJ2-1; 7 bases fit TRBD1. The CDR3 totals 15 residues. Unmatched junction bases numbered 1, after V lost 2 bases and J lost 0 bases. The germline CDR1 and CDR2 sequences are LNHDA and SQIVND (reference sequence). The CDR3 coding sequence is TGTGCCAGTAGTATAAACAGGGGCTCCTACAATGAGCAGTTCTTC. It translates to CASSINRGSYNEQFF.

In its sample, this clonotype was seen many times. Here the CDR3 reads CASSPRDRGLYEQYF. The DNA of the CDR3 is TGTGCCAGCAGTCCCCGGGACAGGGGTCTCTACGAGCAGTACTTC. The chain carries TRBV6-5 and TRBJ2-7, with 10 bases that match TRBD1. The V gene's germline CDR1 is MNHEY and CDR2 SVGAGI. The V gene end was trimmed by 5 bases and the J gene end by 3 bases; junction bases not matched to a gene: 7. The CDR3 runs 15 residues.

The chain is built from TRBV6-5 and TRBJ2-3; possible D gene TRBD1, 5 bases. CDR1 and CDR2 from the germline V gene are MNHEY and SVGAGI. The CDR3 totals 16 residues. The V and J ends lost 2 bases and 2 bases respectively, with 14 bases between them. CDR3 nucleotide sequence: TGTGCCAGCAGTTACAGGGGAAAGACACACACAGATACGCAGTATTTT. Translated, it gives CASSYRGKTHTDTQYF.

This clonotype has just a few counts. The V and J genes are TRBV29-1 and TRBJ2-3; 9 nucleotides line up with TRBD1. Germline V gives CDR1 SQVTM, CDR2 ANQGSEA. The CDR3 is made up of 15 amino acids. V lost 4 bases and J lost 2; bases outside the gene matches: 7. The CDR3 here is CSVGLGTGNTDTQYF. The CDR3 region has the DNA TGCAGCGTTGGTCTTGGGACAGGGAACACAGATACGCAGTATTTT.

This clonotype was recorded a few times. V is TRBV2 and J is TRBJ1-4, with a possible D match to TRBD1 (6 bases). The CDR3 runs 17 residues. CDR1 is SNHLY, CDR2 FYNNEI, per germline. With 3 bases removed from V and 5 bases from J, the gap between germline ends came to 19 bases. This CDR3 is CASSEVRVGQRNEKLFF. The CDR3 DNA sequence: TGTGCCAGCAGTGAGGTCCGGGTGGGACAAAGAAATGAAAAACTGTTTTTT.

This clonotype was picked up a small number of times. This chain joins TRBV6-6 and TRBJ1-2, with TRBD1 as a possible D gene (6 bases). Trimming left V 7 bases short and J 1 base short, with 16 bases between. This CDR3 has 15 residues. Germline V gene data show CDR1 as MNHNY and CDR2 as SVGAGI (reference sequence). The CDR3 DNA reads TGTGCCAGCACTCCGGGACACCCAATTAACTATGGCTACACCTTC. Translating it yields CASTPGHPINYGYTF.

This clonotype was observed a few times. This chain joins TRBV29-1 and TRBJ1-1; weak D call: TRBD1 (5 bases). The CDR3 is 13 amino acids. The germline V gene encodes CDR1 SQVTM and CDR2 ANQGSEA. Trimming shortened V by 5 bases and J by 4 bases, and 14 bases separated the two germline ends. The chain's CDR3 is CSVNYGGVTEAFF. The DNA for the CDR3 is TGCAGCGTTAATTATGGGGGGGTCACTGAAGCTTTCTTT.

The table lists this clonotype with a few counts. This chain uses TRBV5-1 with TRBJ1-2; maybe TRBD1 (6 bases). This CDR3 has 15 amino acids. V was pared by 0 bases and J by 7 bases, with 16 bases between. Germline CDR1 SGHRS, CDR2 YFSETQ. The CDR3 loop is CASSLGDIGYGGYTF. CDR3 nucleotides: TGCGCCAGCAGCTTGGGGGACATCGGATACGGTGGCTACACCTTC.

The CDR3 loop reads CASGTAAQPQHF. The DNA for the CDR3 is TGTGCCAGCGGGACGGCTGCTCAGCCCCAGCATTTT. V gene TRBV28 combines with J gene TRBJ1-5; perhaps TRBD1 as D (5 bases). This CDR3 has 12 residues. Germline V gene lookup returns CDR1 MDHEN and CDR2 SYDVKM. Trimming stripped 8 bases from V and 6 bases from J, with 11 bases between.